The clone carrying this T cell receptor (beta chain) was recorded a few times. Using its own MiXCR run on the RT-PCR reads, TCRdb lists one record per CDR3 protein. Counted here are over 400,000 distinct CDR3 sequences, over 10% occurring once; the ten biggest clones make up roughly 14%. This sample was included in a study of response to subunit inactivated influenza vaccine. This receptor was identified in a man aged 45-65 years who received an inactivated influenza vaccine. Sample: PBMCs from blood, taken 40 to 50 days after vaccination.

The CDR3 loop is CASSQVLTGTDTQYF. CDR3 in DNA: TGTGCCAGCAGCCAAGTACTTACAGGCACAGATACGCAGTATTTT. V and J are TRBV3-1 and TRBJ2-3; unclear D gene. The CDR3 runs to 15 residues. Trimming took 1 base from V and 1 from J, leaving 9 bases between them. Germline V lookup: CDR1 LGHDT, CDR2 YNNKEL (reference sequence).